Listed here are 17 T cell receptor beta chains from one sample, sequenced in a study of shared clonotypes between healthy human individuals. Clones were read by immunoSEQ multiplex PCR, and TCRdb kept only the in-frame ones, dropping some. Among roughly 660,000 clones listed, 90% were seen once. Sequenced sample: memory CD8+ T cells from PBMCs. Specified subset: CD45RO+ cells pooled with CCR7-negative TemRA cells. These receptors came from a man younger than 35 in good health. Some clones in this sample may be carry-over from other donors' samples.

This clone occurred many times. The chain carries TRBV4-1 and TRBJ2-1; the match to TRBD2 covers 11 bases. Germline values: CDR1 MGHRA, CDR2 YSYEKL. Trimming cost V 1 base and J 8 bases; bases outside gene matches: 10. The CDR3 has 17 residues. This chain's CDR3 is CASSQGSGSGRAYEQFF. In DNA form, the CDR3 reads TGCGCCAGCAGCCAAGGTTCAGGTAGCGGGAGGGCCTATGAGCAGTTCTTC.

This rearrangement joins TRBV27 to TRBJ2-1, with 11 positions matching TRBD2. V lost 5 bases and J lost 7; bases outside the gene matches: 13. The CDR3 length is 17 residues. Looked up from germline, CDR1 is MNHEY and CDR2 is SMNVEV (reference sequence). This chain's CDR3 is CASSIPLAGGPGNEQFF. The CDR3 coding sequence is TGTGCCAGCAGTATACCGTTAGCGGGAGGGCCAGGGAATGAGCAGTTCTTC.

This chain connects TRBV27 to TRBJ1-1; 12 positions agree with TRBD1. Germline CDR1 and CDR2: MNHEY and SMNVEV (reference sequence). The CDR3 contains 13 residues. J gave up 6 bases and V 6 bases, and 2 bases lay outside the gene matches. DNA of the CDR3: TGTGCCAGCAGGGGGGACAGGGGGCCTGAAGCTTTCTTT. Amino acids: CASRGDRGPEAFF.

The rearrangement links TRBV6-4 to TRBJ1-1; weak D call: TRBD1 (5 bases). The length of the CDR3 is 15 residues. Trimming stripped 7 bases from V and 0 bases from J, with 15 bases between. From germline, CDR1 is MRHNA and CDR2 SNTAGT. CDR3 in DNA: TGTGCCAGCATTCCCCGACAGCCTCTGAACACTGAAGCTTTCTTT. Its protein product is CASIPRQPLNTEAFF.

The chain couples TRBV5-4 to TRBJ1-1; D possibly corresponds to TRBD1 (5 bases). This CDR3 region has 14 residues. Germline-derived CDR1 and CDR2 are SGHNT and YYREEE (reference sequence). Trimming stripped 4 bases from V and 7 bases from J, with 17 bases between. The CDR3 region has the DNA TGTGCCAGCAGCCCAGGGCGGGGGATATATGAAGCTTTCTTT. Amino acid sequence: CASSPGRGIYEAFF.

The J gene is TRBJ2-3, the V gene TRBV11-3; D may be TRBD1 or TRBD2 (5 bases each). The germline V gene encodes CDR1 SGHNT and CDR2 YENEEA. The V and J ends lost 1 base and 0 bases respectively, with 11 bases between them. CDR3 length equals 16 residues. CDR3 residues: CASSLGGLASTDTQYF. The DNA of the CDR3 is TGTGCCAGCAGCTTAGGGGGCCTAGCTAGCACAGATACGCAGTATTTT. Filled out from reference TRBV11-3 and TRBJ2-3, the complete variable domain reads EAGVVQSPRYKIIEKKQPVAFWCNPISGHNTLYWYLQNLGQGPELLIRYENEEAVDDSQLPKDRFSAERLKGVDSTLKIQPAELGDSAVYLCASSLGGLASTDTQYFGPGTRLTVL.

The rearrangement joins TRBV7-9 to TRBJ2-7; TRBD1 agrees at 10 bases. Germline CDR1 and CDR2: SEHNR and FQNEAQ (reference sequence). V trimming: 5 bases; J trimming: 5 bases; junction bases outside the gene matches: 9. The CDR3 is made up of 15 amino acids. The DNA of the CDR3 is TGTGCCAGCAGCCAGAGGACAGGGGGAAGCAACGAGCAGTACTTC. It yields the protein CASSQRTGGSNEQYF.

The chain joins TRBV19 to TRBJ1-1; D is possibly TRBD1 (5 bases). V lost 7 bases and J lost 4, with 16 bases in between. The CDR3 covers 14 residues. From germline, CDR1 is LNHDA and CDR2 SQIVND (reference sequence). CDR3 coding DNA: TGTGCCAGTATGTCGACCCAGGGAATCACTGAAGCTTTCTTT. Translating it yields CASMSTQGITEAFF. The full variable domain, rest sourced from reference TRBV19 and TRBJ1-1, is DGGITQSPKYLFRKEGQNVTLSCEQNLNHDAMYWYRQDPGQGLRLIYYSQIVNDFQKGDIAEGYSVSREKKESFPLTVTSAQKNPTAFYLCASMSTQGITEAFFGQGTRLTVV.

V gene TRBV28 combines with J gene TRBJ1-5; D uncertain. Germline lookup yields CDR1 MDHEN and CDR2 SYDVKM. CDR3 length: 15 residues. V was trimmed by 7 bases and J by 4 bases, leaving 17 bases between them. The CDR3 sequence is CASTLIGRVNQPQHF. DNA for the CDR3: TGTGCCAGCACCCTCATAGGGAGGGTAAATCAGCCCCAGCATTTT.

The chain is built from TRBV2 and TRBJ2-3; no reliable D call. The CDR3 is 14 amino acids. Germline V gene lookup returns CDR1 SNHLY and CDR2 FYNNEI. Trimming pared 6 bases from V and 0 bases from J, leaving 10 bases between. The CDR3 region is CASSGFSSTDTQYF. The CDR3 DNA sequence: TGTGCCAGCAGCGGCTTCTCTAGCACAGATACGCAGTATTTT. Filled out from reference TRBV2 and TRBJ2-3, the complete variable domain reads EPEVTQTPSHQVTQMGQEVILRCVPISNHLYFYWYRQILGQKVEFLVSFYNNEISEKSEIFDDQFSVERPDGSNFTLKIRSTKLEDSAMYFCASSGFSSTDTQYFGPGTRLTVL.

V and J are TRBV11-1 and TRBJ2-7, with D possibly TRBD1 on 6 matching bases. Germline CDR1 reads SGHAT; CDR2 reads FQDESV (reference sequence). The V end was cut by 5 bases, the J end by 3 bases, with 14 bases between. The CDR3 loop spans 14 amino acids. This chain's CDR3 is CASSPRTDVYEQYF. CDR3 DNA: TGTGCCAGCAGCCCTAGGACAGATGTCTACGAGCAGTACTTC.

J is TRBJ2-1 and V is TRBV27; 13 nucleotides match TRBD2. The V and J ends lost 4 bases and 6 bases, in that order; junction bases with no gene match: 9. The CDR3 covers 17 residues. Per the germline V gene, CDR1 is MNHEY and CDR2 is SMNVEV (reference sequence). CDR3 DNA: TGTGCCAGCAGTTGGCCCACCACTAGCGGGAGGGCCAATGAGCAGTTCTTC. This translates into CASSWPTTSGRANEQFF.

The V and J genes are TRBV27 and TRBJ2-1, with TRBD2 matching 12 bases. Trimming cost V 2 bases and J 8 bases; bases outside gene matches: 10. The CDR3 consists of 17 residues. Germline-derived CDR1 and CDR2 are MNHEY and SMNVEV (reference sequence). The CDR3 is CASSLQLAGGPSHEQFF. DNA of the CDR3: TGTGCCAGCAGTTTACAACTAGCGGGAGGCCCGTCGCATGAGCAGTTCTTC.

V is TRBV27 and J is TRBJ2-2; D is unresolved. The CDR3 is 13 residues long. Germline CDR1 and CDR2: MNHEY and SMNVEV (reference sequence). Between the trimmed V and J ends, which lost 7 bases and 5 bases, there was a span of 11 bases. CDR3 sequence reads: CASIPLRTGELFF. DNA for the CDR3: TGTGCCAGCATTCCCTTAAGGACCGGGGAGCTGTTTTTT.

This clone showed up many times. This chain connects TRBV10-2 to TRBJ1-1; the D gene is possibly TRBD1 (5 bases). CDR1 is WSHSY and CDR2 is SAAADI in the germline V gene. V was shortened by 9 bases and J by 3 bases, with 17 bases between the two germline ends. The CDR3 is 14 residues long. The CDR3 DNA sequence: TGCGCCAGAGGGACCTCCCTGGGGGACACTGAAGCTTTCTTT. It is translated as CARGTSLGDTEAFF.

CDR3 loop: CASSFHSSGNNEQFF. The DNA of the CDR3 is TGTGCCAGCAGTTTCCATTCTAGCGGGAACAATGAGCAGTTCTTC. The V and J genes are TRBV27 and TRBJ2-1; 9 bases align to TRBD2. Per germline, CDR1 MNHEY and CDR2 SMNVEV (reference sequence). CDR3 length equals 15 residues. V dropped 3 bases and J dropped 5; count of bases not matched to a gene: 5.

A note on this clone: The sample carries other DNA sequences with the same CDR3. The chain combines TRBV9 with TRBJ1-2, with D maybe TRBD1 (5 bases). V lost 2 bases and J 8 bases, leaving 10 bases between the germline ends. The CDR3 sequence is 12 residues long. The V gene's germline CDR1 is SGDLS and CDR2 YYNGEE. CDR3 in DNA: TGTGCCAGCAGCGTTGGGGGGAGCGGCTACACCTTC. Protein sequence: CASSVGGSGYTF.